The rows below give T cell receptor beta chains drawn from one sample of a study of shared clonotypes between healthy human individuals. Repertoires were generated with immunoSEQ multiplex PCR, while TCRdb's copy carries only in-frame clones and drops some. The data contain 2 million to 2.5 million clones, roughly 91% of them singletons. What was sequenced was naive CD8+ T cells from PBMCs. Every receptor here comes from a man aged 18 to 29 in good health. Some clones in this sample may be carry-over from other donors' samples. CDR3s leave out the opening cysteine and the closing phenylalanine or tryptophan. Expanded clones get a size class; other rows say once, few or many, or leave the size out.

j_call v_call clone_size cdr3_aa
TRBJ2-1 TRBV7-6 . ASSLAEAEDEQF
TRBJ2-2 TRBV7-9 once ASSPPPGGPGTGELF
TRBJ2-7 TRBV7-9 . ASSQAQGQLSYEQY
TRBJ2-3 TRBV7-9 . ASGGGTPDTQY
TRBJ2-7 TRBV7-2 once ASSFTGPSYEQY
TRBJ2-5 TRBV9 . ASSAGVVYEETQY
TRBJ1-1 TRBV27 . ASSLLVRGGTEAF
TRBJ1-1 TRBV5-1 . ASSPDRGVNTEAF
TRBJ2-3 TRBV6-5 . ASSGGAVITDTQY
TRBJ2-2 TRBV7-2 . ASSFPPRGRGTGELF
TRBJ1-2 TRBV29-1 . SVMTGPYGYT
TRBJ2-7 TRBV6-5 . ASSPSTPRYEQY
TRBJ1-1 TRBV4-3 few ASSSGSAEAF